These 19 T cell receptor beta chains share one sample of origin, sequenced in a study of OX40 agonist ivuxolimab in advanced cancers. Profiled with immunoSEQ multiplex PCR; TCRdb holds only in-frame clones, not every one. The sample yields 50,000 to 75,000 clones, roughly 80% seen once. The input for sequencing was CD4+ or CD8+ T cells sorted from blood, taken in a trial of the OX40 agonist ivuxolimab. These receptors were taken from an adult with an advanced solid tumor such as melanoma, head and neck, liver or kidney cancer.

The chain carries TRBV28 and TRBJ2-6, with 7 bases that match TRBD1. This CDR3 is 17 amino acids long. Looked up from germline, CDR1 is MDHEN and CDR2 is SYDVKM. The trim removed 1 base at V and 2 bases at J, leaving 5 bases unmatched. The CDR3 sequence: CASSLYRGTAGANVLTF. The CDR3 nucleotides read TGTGCCAGCAGTTTATATAGAGGGACAGCTGGGGCCAACGTCCTGACTTTC. The full variable domain, in which reference TRBV28 and TRBJ2-6 provide the parts outside the CDR3, is DVKVTQSSRYLVKRTGEKVFLECVQDMDHENMFWYRQDPGLGLRLIYFSYDVKMKEKGDIPEGYSVSREKKERFSLILESASTNQTSMYLCASSLYRGTAGANVLTFGAGSRLTVL.

The chain uses TRBV6-1 and TRBJ2-1, with D possibly being TRBD1 (6 bases). The CDR3 spans 13 residues. Germline-derived CDR1 and CDR2 are MNHNS and SASEGT. The V end lost 4 bases, the J end lost 4 bases, and 8 bases lay between the germline ends. CDR3 in DNA: TGTGCCAGCAGTGGGGGGCAGTACAATGAGCAGTTCTTC. Residues: CASSGGQYNEQFF.

This clone was counted a few times. Germline and junction disagree at one end, which may indicate a read error. V usage is TRBV10-3 and J usage is TRBJ2-7, with a weak D call TRBD1 (5 bases). Germline lookup yields CDR1 ENHRY and CDR2 SYGVKD. The CDR3 contains 13 residues. The CDR3 DNA is TGTGCCAGCAGTCAGGGATCTATCTACGAGCAGTACTTC. Translation gives CASSQGSIYEQYF.

The rearrangement uses TRBV9 and TRBJ2-2, with D unresolved. Trimming pared 1 base from V and 4 bases from J, leaving 17 bases between. Germline loops: CDR1 SGDLS, CDR2 YYNGEE. CDR3 size: 17 residues. The CDR3 DNA is TGTGCCAGCAGCGTAAGTGGTGGTGGGTCCGGCACCGGGGAGCTGTTTTTT. Translating gives CASSVSGGGSGTGELFF.

J is TRBJ1-1 and V is TRBV6-5, with TRBD1 matching 12 bases. The V gene end was trimmed by 6 bases and the J gene end by 7 bases; junction bases not matched to a gene: 9. The length of the CDR3 is 15 residues. Germline V lookup: CDR1 MNHEY, CDR2 SVGAGI. CDR3 nucleotide sequence: TGTGCCAGCAGAGGGGACAGGGGGCGTCGGGGTGAAGCTTTCTTT. Its translation is CASRGDRGRRGEAFF.

V and J are TRBV11-1 and TRBJ2-7, with D perhaps TRBD2 (5 bases). From germline, CDR1 is SGHAT and CDR2 FQDESV (reference sequence). The CDR3 is 15 amino acids. Trimming pared 1 base from V and 0 bases from J, leaving 10 bases between. The CDR3: CASSLDSDGSYEQYF. In DNA, the CDR3 is TGTGCCAGCAGCTTAGATAGCGATGGCTCCTACGAGCAGTACTTC.

The V gene is TRBV6-6, the J gene TRBJ1-2; maybe TRBD1 (5 bases). The CDR3 totals 11 residues. Between the trimmed V and J ends, which lost 10 bases and 4 bases, there was a span of 10 bases. The germline V gene has CDR1 MNHNY and CDR2 SVGAGI (reference sequence). The CDR3 is CAIREIYGYTF. CDR3 DNA sequence: TGTGCCATCAGGGAAATCTATGGCTACACCTTC.

The chain has TRBV7-8 and TRBJ1-2; TRBD1 is a possible D gene (6 bases). V was cut by 5 bases and J by 5 bases, with 21 bases left in between. Germline CDR1 is SGHVS and CDR2 is FQNEAQ. The CDR3 consists of 16 residues. CDR3 protein: CASSEGQKPGAYGYTF. CDR3 coding DNA: TGTGCCAGCAGCGAAGGACAGAAACCGGGAGCTTATGGCTACACCTTC.

The V gene is TRBV5-1, the J gene TRBJ2-3, with 9 nucleotides matching TRBD2. The CDR3 consists of 16 residues. Looked up from germline, CDR1 is SGHRS and CDR2 is YFSETQ. Germline trimming cut 4 bases from V and 0 bases from J; bases unmatched to any gene: 6. The DNA for the CDR3 is TGCGCCAGCAGCCTTGGGACTAGCACTAGCACAGATACGCAGTATTTT. Translated: CASSLGTSTSTDTQYF. Combining the CDR3 with reference TRBV5-1 and TRBJ2-3 gives the whole variable domain KAGVTQTPRYLIKTRGQQVTLSCSPISGHRSVSWYQQTPGQGLQFLFEYFSETQRNKGNFPGRFSGRQFSNSRSEMNVSTLELGDSALYLCASSLGTSTSTDTQYFGPGTRLTVL.

The chain uses TRBV28 and TRBJ2-4; D ambiguous. The CDR3 length is 13 residues. Germline CDR1 is MDHEN and CDR2 is SYDVKM. V lost 2 bases, J lost 12 bases, and 14 bases lay in between. CDR3 DNA sequence: TGTGCCAGCAGTTTAATTCAACAGAACGGTCAGTACTTC. Translated: CASSLIQQNGQYF.

The gene calls are TRBV7-6 and TRBJ2-3; 15 bases match TRBD2. The junction had 4 bases not matched to a gene; V was cut back by 5 bases and J by 7 bases. This CDR3 is built from 15 residues. Germline V CDR1 and CDR2: SGHVS, FNYEAQ. In nucleotides, the CDR3 is TGTGCCAGCAGCCGGACTAGCGGGGGGGCTAATACGCAGTATTTT. Its protein product is CASSRTSGGANTQYF. Complete variable domain (other parts from reference TRBV7-6 and TRBJ2-3): GAGVSQSPRYKVTKRGQDVALRCDPISGHVSLYWYRQALGQGPEFLTYFNYEAQQDKSGLPNDRFSAERPEGSISTLTIQRTEQRDSAMYRCASSRTSGGANTQYFGPGTRLTVL.

The chain recombines TRBV9 with TRBJ2-2; no reliable D call. Trimming shortened V by 2 bases and J by 5 bases, and 4 bases separated the two germline ends. This CDR3 has 12 amino acids. The germline V gene has CDR1 SGDLS and CDR2 YYNGEE. The CDR3 nucleotides are TGTGCCAGCAGCGTGAGGACCGGGGAGCTGTTTTTT. This encodes CASSVRTGELFF.

The chain recombines TRBV7-2 with TRBJ1-5; 8 bases line up with TRBD1. V shed 3 bases and J 6 bases; nucleotides not matched to a gene: 4. CDR3 length: 14 amino acids. Germline V gene sequence: CDR1 SGHTA, CDR2 FQGNSA. The CDR3: CASSLAGGSQPQHF. DNA of the CDR3: TGTGCCAGCAGCTTGGCAGGGGGCAGTCAGCCCCAGCATTTT. Drawing the rest from reference TRBV7-2 and TRBJ1-5, the complete variable domain is GAGVSQSPSNKVTEKGKDVELRCDPISGHTALYWYRQSLGQGLEFLIYFQGNSAPDKSGLPSDRFSAERTGGSVSTLTIQRTQQEDSAVYLCASSLAGGSQPQHFGDGTRLSIL.

The rearrangement joins TRBV15 to TRBJ2-7, with 8 bases matching TRBD1. V lost 3 bases to trimming and J lost 3 bases; unmatched junction nucleotides: 4. CDR3 size: 14 residues. Germline assignment: CDR1 LNHNV and CDR2 YYDKDF (reference sequence). This CDR3 is CATSRTGDLYEQYF. In DNA form, the CDR3 reads TGTGCCACCAGCAGGACAGGGGACCTCTACGAGCAGTACTTC.

The chain links TRBV7-6 to TRBJ2-5, with unresolved D. V was clipped by 5 bases and J by 7 bases, with 14 bases between them. CDR1 is SGHVS and CDR2 is FNYEAQ in the germline V gene. The CDR3 is made up of 13 amino acids. CDR3 amino acids: CASSPAPLGTQYF. The CDR3 DNA sequence: TGTGCCAGCAGCCCCGCACCCCTGGGGACCCAGTACTTC.

The J gene is TRBJ1-2, the V gene TRBV2; D ambiguous. Germline V lookup: CDR1 SNHLY, CDR2 FYNNEI. CDR3 length: 13 amino acids. V lost 1 base and J 12 bases, leaving 15 bases between the germline ends. CDR3 DNA: TGTGCCAGCAGTGAAGGCGAGGGCCTCCGGGACACCTTC. Translation: CASSEGEGLRDTF.

This sequence joins TRBV25-1 and TRBJ2-2; no clear D gene. Looked up from germline, CDR1 is MGHDK and CDR2 is SYGVNS. Trimming pared 3 bases from V and 0 bases from J, leaving 11 bases between. The CDR3 has 16 residues. The CDR3 region is CASSDLLDPNTGELFF. CDR3 coding DNA: TGTGCCAGCAGTGACTTGCTAGACCCGAACACCGGGGAGCTGTTTTTT.

This clone was observed a handful of times. The chain joins TRBV19 to TRBJ1-6, with D uncertain. From germline, CDR1 is LNHDA and CDR2 SQIVND (reference sequence). The CDR3 sequence is 13 residues long. The ends were cut back, 5 bases at V and 13 bases at J, with 15 bases in the middle. CDR3 residues: CASSVPKGRPLHF. The CDR3 DNA follows: TGTGCCAGTAGTGTGCCCAAAGGGCGGCCCCTCCACTTT.

The J gene is TRBJ2-1, the V gene TRBV18; the match to TRBD1 covers 7 bases. The ends lost 0 bases at V and 8 bases at J; junction bases unmatched: 4. The CDR3 runs 14 residues. The germline V gene has CDR1 KGHSH and CDR2 LQKENI. The CDR3 loop reads CASSPPGQSDEQFF. Here the CDR3 DNA reads TGTGCCAGCTCACCACCGGGACAGTCGGATGAGCAGTTCTTC. Full variable domain (outside the CDR3, taken from reference TRBV18 and TRBJ2-1): NAGVMQNPRHLVRRRGQEARLRCSPMKGHSHVYWYRQLPEEGLKFMVYLQKENIIDESGMPKERFSAEFPKEGPSILRIQQVVRGDSAAYFCASSPPGQSDEQFFGPGTRLTVL.